These T cell receptor beta chains were read from a single sample in a study of blood T cells in healthy people across ages. TCRdb re-called the 5' RACE reads with MiXCR, one entry per CDR3 protein. Of 780,000 or so distinct CDR3 sequences detected, approximately 53% appear once; the ten largest clones hold roughly 25%. The sequenced material came from blood. Receptors were obtained from a middle-aged man in good health. Both conserved end residues are part of each CDR3. A D gene is named only where the DNA matches it firmly. Expanded clones are given a class, and other clones once, few, many or no size at all.

few TRBJ2-3 TRBV10-3 TRBD2 TGTGCCATCACTTCGAGAGCGGGGGGTCTCACAGATACGCAGTATTTT CAITSRAGGLTDTQYF
many TRBJ2-7 TRBV3-1 TRBD2 TGTGCCAGCAGCTCAGCGGGAGGGCCCTACGAGCAGTACTTC CASSSAGGPYEQYF
. TRBJ2-1 TRBV5-1 . TGCGCCAGCAGCTCGGGGGTGGCCCCGGGGGTCAATGAGCAGTTCTTC CASSSGVAPGVNEQFF
. TRBJ2-3 TRBV20-1 . TGCAGTGCTAGAGATGACCGGCCGGGGCGCACAGATACGCAGTATTTT CSARDDRPGRTDTQYF
. TRBJ1-6 TRBV7-2 . TGTGCCAGCAGCAAAGGGGGGGGGAGGTTGGATTCACCCCTCCACTTT CASSKGGGRLDSPLHF
few TRBJ1-1 TRBV7-3 . TGTGCCAGCAGCTTATTTACGAACACTGAAGCTTTCTTT CASSLFTNTEAFF
. TRBJ1-1 TRBV21-1 . TGTGCCAGACAGGTCACGAACACTGAAGCTTTCTTT CARQVTNTEAFF
once TRBJ2-7 TRBV9 . TGTGCCAGCAGTCAGGGGTCACGGGAATACGAGCAGTACTTC CASSQGSREYEQYF
. TRBJ2-7 TRBV2 TRBD1 TGTGCCACCCTAGACAGGGGTAGACCCTACGAGCAGTACTTC CATLDRGRPYEQYF
few TRBJ2-7 TRBV11-2 . TGTGCCAGCAGCTTCGGGACGGCCGCCTACGAGCAGTACTTC CASSFGTAAYEQYF
. TRBJ1-6 TRBV12-3/TRBV12-4 . TGTGCCAGCAGGGAGACACCGAATAATTCACCCCTCCACTTT CASRETPNNSPLHF
. TRBJ2-6 TRBV6-5 . TGTGCCAGCAGAAAACAGTACTCTGGGGCCAACGTCCTGACTTTC CASRKQYSGANVLTF
. TRBJ2-1 TRBV7-2 TRBD2 TGTGCCAGCAGCCCCGGACTAGCGGGGGCCCCCGGAAATGAGCAGTTCTTC CASSPGLAGAPGNEQFF
. TRBJ2-3 TRBV10-3 . TGTGCCATCAGTGATGAGGGACCGACAGAGACGCAGTATTTT CAISDEGPTETQYF
. TRBJ1-5 TRBV28 TRBD1 TGTGCCAGCAGTCCACCGGGACAGGGAAACAATCAGCCCCAGCATTTT CASSPPGQGNNQPQHF
. TRBJ2-1 TRBV9 . TGTGCCAGCAGCGTAGCGTCCGCGTCGGACAATGAGCAGTTCTTC CASSVASASDNEQFF
. TRBJ1-2 TRBV15 TRBD1 TGTGCCACCAGCAGAGAGGGTGGGCAGGGGGCCAGGGCTAACTATGGCTACACCTTC CATSREGGQGARANYGYTF
. TRBJ2-7 TRBV20-1 . TGCAGTGCTAGAGTCCTCTCGGGCGAAGCAGCCTACGAGCAGTACTTC CSARVLSGEAAYEQYF
once TRBJ1-5 TRBV4-2 . TGTGCCTCTTACCGGACAGCGATTTATAGCAATCAGCCCCAGCATTTT CASYRTAIYSNQPQHF
. TRBJ2-1 TRBV20-1 TRBD2 TGCAGTACGCGGACTAGCTGGTCCTACAATGAGCAGTTCTTC CSTRTSWSYNEQFF
. TRBJ2-7 TRBV4-1 TRBD2 TGCGCCAGCAGCGAAACCCGACTAGCGGGCCCAAACAATGAGCAGTACTTC CASSETRLAGPNNEQYF
few TRBJ2-3 TRBV7-9 . TGTGCCAGCAGCGTAGTTCTGGAGGATACGCAGTATTTT CASSVVLEDTQYF
. TRBJ2-5 TRBV7-2 TRBD2 TGTGCCAGCAGCTTAGACGAGACTAGCAGGAGGGCATTGGAGACCCAGTACTTC CASSLDETSRRALETQYF
. TRBJ1-5 TRBV24-1 . TGTGCCACCAGTGATTGGTCAGGGGACGGCAATCAGCCCCAGCATTTT CATSDWSGDGNQPQHF
few TRBJ2-1 TRBV4-3 TRBD2 TGCGCCAGCAGCCAAGATCCAGCGGGAGAGTACAATGAGCAGTTCTTC CASSQDPAGEYNEQFF
. TRBJ2-4 TRBV7-9 TRBD1 TGTGCCAGCAGCTTAGAGTGGGGACAGGGCGGCATTCAGTACTTC CASSLEWGQGGIQYF
. TRBJ2-7 TRBV5-1 TRBD2 TGCGCCAGCAGCTCGGGAGGGTGGAGCTCCTACGAGCAGTACTTC CASSSGGWSSYEQYF
. TRBJ2-3 TRBV28 . . CASSSSGTSFTDTQYF
. TRBJ2-5 TRBV6-6 . TGTGCCAGCAGTTACCGTATTTCGGGGGAGACCCAGTACTTC CASSYRISGETQYF
few TRBJ2-3 TRBV19 TRBD2 TGTGCCAGTAGTATCGGGACTAGCGGGAGGGATGAAGATACGCAGTATTTT CASSIGTSGRDEDTQYF
few TRBJ2-7 TRBV7-9 TRBD1 TGTGCCAGCAGCTTAGGTCGACAGGGTGTCTACGAGCAGTACTTC CASSLGRQGVYEQYF
. TRBJ1-1 TRBV9 . TGTGCCAGCAGCGCCCTTAGACAGTACAACACTGAAGCTTTCTTT CASSALRQYNTEAFF
few TRBJ2-3 TRBV12-3/TRBV12-4 . TGTGCCAGCAGTCCATCCGGCGGAAGCACAGATACGCAGTATTTT CASSPSGGSTDTQYF
. TRBJ2-5 TRBV27 . TGTGCCAGCACCACGCGAGGCAGGGGGGGACAAGAGACCCAGTACTTC CASTTRGRGGQETQYF
. TRBJ2-7 TRBV28 TRBD2 TGTGCCAGCGCCTCCCCGTTAGGACGAGCGGGGGAGGTAGCCTACGAGCAGTACTTC CASASPLGRAGEVAYEQYF
once TRBJ2-2 TRBV7-2 TRBD2 TGTGCCTGCAGACTCGGACTAGCGGGAGGAGGCTCCGGGGAGCTGTTTTTT CACRLGLAGGGSGELFF
. TRBJ1-2 TRBV29-1 . TGCAGCGCCTCGGGTAACTATGGCTACACCTTC CSASGNYGYTF
. TRBJ2-5 TRBV14 TRBD1 TGTGCCAGCAGCCCTACTGACAGGGGCCTTGACAATGAGCAGTACTTC CASSPTDRGLDNEQYF
. TRBJ2-6 TRBV28 . TGTGCCAGCAGACCAGCTCTGGGTTCTGGGGCCAACGTCCTGACTTTC CASRPALGSGANVLTF
. TRBJ1-5 TRBV6-1 TRBD1 TGTGCCAGCAGTGAAGCGGGGACAGGGACTCAGCCCCAGCATTTT CASSEAGTGTQPQHF
. TRBJ1-5 TRBV12-3/TRBV12-4 TRBD1 TGTGCCAGCAGTTTCTCGACAGGGAGCGCCAATCAGCCCCAGCATTTT CASSFSTGSANQPQHF
. TRBJ2-5 TRBV9 TRBD1 TGTGCCAGCAGCGTAGTGAGCTCGGCAGGGGGACGGGAGACCCAGTACTTC CASSVVSSAGGRETQYF
. TRBJ2-7 TRBV9 . TGTGCCAGCAGCGTAGGGGACTCCAAAATCTACGAGCAGTACTTC CASSVGDSKIYEQYF
. TRBJ1-6 TRBV9 . TGTGCCAGCAGCGAGATCGACAGCGCAGGTTCACCCCTCCACTTT CASSEIDSAGSPLHF
. TRBJ2-1 TRBV7-9 TRBD1 TGTGCCAGCAGCCGCAGGGGGCACGAGCAGTTCTTC CASSRRGHEQFF
. TRBJ2-7 TRBV25-1 TRBD2 TGTGCCAGCAGTCCATGGACAGGGACTAGCGACTACGAGCAGTACTTC CASSPWTGTSDYEQYF
. TRBJ2-5 TRBV5-5 . TGTGCCAGCAGCTTGGTCGGACATAAGTCACGAGAGCAGTACTTC CASSLVGHKSREQYF
. TRBJ2-5 TRBV12-3/TRBV12-4 TRBD2 TGTGCCAGCACAAATTTGGGACGGGGGGGAGGGCAAGAGACCCAGTACTTC CASTNLGRGGGQETQYF
. TRBJ1-2 TRBV7-9 . TGTGCCAGCAGCTCCAGCCTCGCGGGGTTTGGCTACACCTTC CASSSSLAGFGYTF
once TRBJ2-3 TRBV20-1 . TGCAGTGCTACTGTCTGGGAAACTAGCACAGATACGCAGTATTTT CSATVWETSTDTQYF
few TRBJ2-1 TRBV29-1 TRBD2 TGCAGCGCCGGGCTAGCGGGGTACAATGAGCAGTTCTTC CSAGLAGYNEQFF
. TRBJ2-1 TRBV7-3 TRBD1 TGTGCCAGCAGCTTATGGGACAGGGGCTACAATGAGCAGTTCTTC CASSLWDRGYNEQFF
. TRBJ2-5 TRBV4-3 TRBD1 TGCGCCAGCAGCCAAGAAGGGCAGGGGGTGGAGACCCAGTACTTC CASSQEGQGVETQYF